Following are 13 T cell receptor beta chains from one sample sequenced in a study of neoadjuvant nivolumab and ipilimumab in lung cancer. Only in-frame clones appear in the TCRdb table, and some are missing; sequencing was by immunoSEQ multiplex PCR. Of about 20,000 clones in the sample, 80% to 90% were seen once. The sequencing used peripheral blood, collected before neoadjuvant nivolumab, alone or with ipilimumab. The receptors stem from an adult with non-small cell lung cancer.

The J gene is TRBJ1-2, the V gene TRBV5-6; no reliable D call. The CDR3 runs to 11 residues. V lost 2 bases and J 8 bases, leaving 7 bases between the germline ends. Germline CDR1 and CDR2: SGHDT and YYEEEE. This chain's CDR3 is CASSFVGGYTF. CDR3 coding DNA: TGTGCCAGCAGCTTTGTCGGGGGCTACACCTTC.

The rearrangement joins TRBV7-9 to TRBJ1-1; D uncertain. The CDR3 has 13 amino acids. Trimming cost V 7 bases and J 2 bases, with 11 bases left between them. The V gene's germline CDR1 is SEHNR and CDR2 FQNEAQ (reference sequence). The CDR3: CASNRQANTEAFF. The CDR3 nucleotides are TGTGCCAGCAATAGGCAGGCTAACACTGAAGCTTTCTTT. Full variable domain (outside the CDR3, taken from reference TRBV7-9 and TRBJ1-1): DTGVSQNPRHKITKRGQNVTFRCDPISEHNRLYWYRQTLGQGPEFLTYFQNEAQLEKSRLLSDRFSAERPKGSFSTLEIQRTEQGDSAMYLCASNRQANTEAFFGQGTRLTVV.

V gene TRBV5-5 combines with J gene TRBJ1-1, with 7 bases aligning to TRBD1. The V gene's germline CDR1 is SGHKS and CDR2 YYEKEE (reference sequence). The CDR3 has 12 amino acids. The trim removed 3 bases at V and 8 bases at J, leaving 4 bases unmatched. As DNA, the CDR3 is TGTGCCAGCAGCTGGCAGGGGGTCGAAGCTTTCTTT. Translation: CASSWQGVEAFF.

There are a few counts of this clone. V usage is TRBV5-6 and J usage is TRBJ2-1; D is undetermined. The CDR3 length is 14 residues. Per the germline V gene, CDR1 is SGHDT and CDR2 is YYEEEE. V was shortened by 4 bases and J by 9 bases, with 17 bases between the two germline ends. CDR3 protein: CASSGGPSSREQFF. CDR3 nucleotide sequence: TGTGCCAGCAGCGGCGGCCCTAGTTCTCGTGAGCAGTTCTTC.

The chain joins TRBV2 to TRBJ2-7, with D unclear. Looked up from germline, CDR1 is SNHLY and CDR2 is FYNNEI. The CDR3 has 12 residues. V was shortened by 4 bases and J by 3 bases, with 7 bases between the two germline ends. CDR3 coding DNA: TGTGCCAGCAGTGGTCGGGTCTACGAGCAGTACTTC. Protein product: CASSGRVYEQYF. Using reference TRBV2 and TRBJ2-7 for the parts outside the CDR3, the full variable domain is EPEVTQTPSHQVTQMGQEVILRCVPISNHLYFYWYRQILGQKVEFLVSFYNNEISEKSEIFDDQFSVERPDGSNFTLKIRSTKLEDSAMYFCASSGRVYEQYFGPGTRLTVT.

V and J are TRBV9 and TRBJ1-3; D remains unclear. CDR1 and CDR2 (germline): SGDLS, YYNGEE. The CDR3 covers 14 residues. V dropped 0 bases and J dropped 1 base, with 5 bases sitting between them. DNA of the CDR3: TGTGCCAGCAGCGTAGAGGGATCTGGAAACACCATATATTTT. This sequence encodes CASSVEGSGNTIYF.

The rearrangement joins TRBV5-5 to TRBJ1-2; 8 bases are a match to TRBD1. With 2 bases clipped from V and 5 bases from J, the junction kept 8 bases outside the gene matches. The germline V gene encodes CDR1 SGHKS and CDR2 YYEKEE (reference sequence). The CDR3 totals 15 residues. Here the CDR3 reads CASSLARQGHYGYTF. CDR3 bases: TGTGCCAGCAGCTTAGCGAGACAGGGGCATTATGGCTACACCTTC.

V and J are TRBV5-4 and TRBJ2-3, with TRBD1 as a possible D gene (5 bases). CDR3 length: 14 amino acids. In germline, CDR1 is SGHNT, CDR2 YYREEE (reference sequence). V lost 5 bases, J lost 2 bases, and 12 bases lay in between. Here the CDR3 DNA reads TGTGCCAGCAGGACAGACTTCATCACAGATACGCAGTATTTT. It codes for CASRTDFITDTQYF.

For the CDR3, the DNA is TGTGCCAGCAGCAGATTGGGACGGGGGGAGGGCACAGATACGCAGTATTTT. Protein product: CASSRLGRGEGTDTQYF. The genes are TRBV9 and TRBJ2-3, with TRBD2 identical over 7 bases. The CDR3 length is 17 residues. Germline CDR1 reads SGDLS; CDR2 reads YYNGEE. V lost 4 bases, J lost 1 base, and 12 bases stayed unmatched.

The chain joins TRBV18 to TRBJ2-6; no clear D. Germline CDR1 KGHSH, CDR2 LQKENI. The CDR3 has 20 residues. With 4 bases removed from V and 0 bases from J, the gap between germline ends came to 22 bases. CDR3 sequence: CASSQTRPGVSFSGANVLTF. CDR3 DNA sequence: TGTGCCAGCTCACAAACACGGCCAGGTGTCAGTTTCTCTGGGGCCAACGTCCTGACTTTC.

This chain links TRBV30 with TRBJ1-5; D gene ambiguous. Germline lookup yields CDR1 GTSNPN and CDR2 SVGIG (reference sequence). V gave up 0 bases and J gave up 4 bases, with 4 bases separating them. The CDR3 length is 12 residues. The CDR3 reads CAWSVQNQPQHF. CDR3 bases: TGTGCCTGGAGTGTACAAAATCAGCCCCAGCATTTT.

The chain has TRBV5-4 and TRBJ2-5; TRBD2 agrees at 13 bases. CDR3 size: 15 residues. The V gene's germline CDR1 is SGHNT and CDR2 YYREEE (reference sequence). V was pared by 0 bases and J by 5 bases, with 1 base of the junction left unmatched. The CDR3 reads CASSLVLAGGETQYF. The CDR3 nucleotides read TGTGCCAGCAGCTTGGTACTAGCGGGAGGGGAGACCCAGTACTTC.

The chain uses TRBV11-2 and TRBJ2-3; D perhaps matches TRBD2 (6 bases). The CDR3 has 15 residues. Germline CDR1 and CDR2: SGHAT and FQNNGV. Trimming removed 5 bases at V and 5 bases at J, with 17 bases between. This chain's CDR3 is CASSPSGSHIDTQYF. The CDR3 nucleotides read TGTGCCAGCAGCCCGAGCGGGTCGCATATAGATACGCAGTATTTT.